This passage covers 8 T cell receptor beta chains from one sample sequenced in a study of OX40 agonist ivuxolimab in advanced cancers. Measured with immunoSEQ multiplex PCR; TCRdb has only the in-frame clones, and not every one. Of roughly 70,000 clones detected, about 87% appear once; the ten largest clones hold around 2.8%. Material: CD4+ or CD8+ T cells sorted from blood, obtained in a trial of the OX40 agonist ivuxolimab. The receptors come from an adult with an advanced solid tumor such as melanoma, head and neck, liver or kidney cancer.

The rearrangement links TRBV5-6 to TRBJ2-5; D unresolved. This CDR3 comprises 12 residues. The V and J ends lost 4 bases and 9 bases respectively, with 13 bases between them. Germline assignment: CDR1 SGHDT and CDR2 YYEEEE. The chain's CDR3 is CASSTNTGAQYF. The CDR3 DNA is TGTGCCAGCAGCACGAACACTGGGGCCCAGTACTTC.

The genes are TRBV7-2 and TRBJ1-1; possible D gene TRBD1, 6 bases. The CDR3 consists of 14 residues. Germline V gives CDR1 SGHTA, CDR2 FQGNSA. The V end was cut by 2 bases, the J end by 4 bases, with 11 bases between. CDR3 region: CASSLMDRSTEAFF. Written as DNA, the CDR3 is TGTGCCAGCAGCTTAATGGACAGATCCACTGAAGCTTTCTTT.

The chain recombines TRBV28 with TRBJ1-5, with D hard to call. There are 11 residues in the CDR3. The V gene's germline CDR1 is MDHEN and CDR2 SYDVKM. V lost 6 bases and J 7 bases, leaving 7 bases between the germline ends. In nucleotides, the CDR3 is TGTGCCAGCAGGAGAATACAGCCCCAGCATTTT. Its protein product is CASRRIQPQHF.

The table lists this clone with a count of one. This chain joins TRBV6-1 and TRBJ2-4, with TRBD1 as a possible D gene (5 bases). Per germline, CDR1 MNHNS and CDR2 SASEGT. V was clipped by 3 bases and J by 0 bases, with 21 bases between them. This CDR3 comprises 19 residues. The CDR3 region is CASSEFGAAVERAKNIQYF. CDR3 bases: TGTGCCAGCAGTGAGTTTGGGGCGGCGGTCGAACGAGCCAAAAACATTCAGTACTTC.

The V call is TRBV2, the J call TRBJ2-7; D is possibly TRBD1 (6 bases). The CDR3 runs 16 residues. V gave up 2 bases and J gave up 3 bases, with 17 bases separating them. CDR1 and CDR2 (germline): SNHLY, FYNNEI. The CDR3 sequence: CASSETRGRAFYEQYF. The CDR3 DNA follows: TGTGCCAGCAGTGAAACCAGGGGCCGGGCCTTCTACGAGCAGTACTTC.

This clone was seen more than once but under ten times. This chain connects TRBV19 to TRBJ2-7, with TRBD1 identical over 7 bases. Germline CDR1 LNHDA, CDR2 SQIVND (reference sequence). The V gene end was trimmed by 4 bases and the J gene end by 2 bases; junction bases not matched to a gene: 8. The length of the CDR3 is 15 residues. CDR3 protein: CASSKGQDLTYEQYF. In DNA, the CDR3 is TGTGCCAGTAGTAAAGGACAGGACCTGACCTACGAGCAGTACTTC. Using reference TRBV19 and TRBJ2-7 for the parts outside the CDR3, the full variable domain is DGGITQSPKYLFRKEGQNVTLSCEQNLNHDAMYWYRQDPGQGLRLIYYSQIVNDFQKGDIAEGYSVSREKKESFPLTVTSAQKNPTAFYLCASSKGQDLTYEQYFGPGTRLTVT.

This chain connects TRBV5-4 to TRBJ2-5; a possible D gene is TRBD1 (5 bases). V lost 0 bases to trimming and J lost 1 base, with 7 bases between them. This CDR3 region has 14 residues. Germline assignment: CDR1 SGHNT and CDR2 YYREEE (reference sequence). The CDR3 is CASSLGQTQETQYF. The CDR3 nucleotides read TGTGCCAGCAGCTTGGGACAGACCCAAGAGACCCAGTACTTC.

This chain connects TRBV5-1 to TRBJ2-2; a possible D gene is TRBD2 (6 bases). This CDR3 comprises 15 residues. V lost 3 bases and J lost 7, with 16 bases in between. Germline CDR1 is SGHRS and CDR2 is YFSETQ. The CDR3 loop is CASSWTGEANGELFF. The CDR3 DNA follows: TGCGCCAGCAGCTGGACTGGGGAGGCCAACGGGGAGCTGTTTTTT.